These 6 T cell receptor beta chains share one sample of origin, sequenced in a study of T cells in Graves' hyperthyroidism and ophthalmopathy (dated by TCRdb to the late 2010s). The method behind the library was multiplex PCR. TCRdb names Illumina HiSeq 2000 as the instrument used. The TCR beta CDR3 regions were amplified from RNA transcripts. A first-round RT-PCR of the TCR CDR3 used the HTBI primer set with the Qiagen OneStep RT-PCR kit. TCRdb reprocessing: public reads trimmed at Q25 with fastp, clones called with MiXCR, in-frame beta chains kept. Duplicate CDR3 protein sequences are folded into a single record with the most common DNA and genes. The sample table contains fewer than 750,000 distinct CDR3 sequences; only one count was recorded for roughly 46% of them. Around 8% of the sample belongs to the ten largest clones. Sequences were obtained from peripheral blood or thyroid tissue (not recorded which). The receptors come from a woman aged 18-35 years with Graves' hyperthyroidism.

The J gene is TRBJ2-7, the V gene TRBV4-3; 11 bases agree with TRBD1. The V gene's germline CDR1 is LGHNA and CDR2 YSLEER. The CDR3 is 16 residues long. J was trimmed by 3 bases and V by 0 bases; bases with no gene match: 4. CDR3 region: CASSQEWGQGGYEQYF. The CDR3 region has the DNA TGCGCCAGCAGCCAAGAGTGGGGACAGGGGGGCTACGAGCAGTACTTC.

This clonotype was counted between two and nine times. This chain joins TRBV3-1 and TRBJ2-7, with 7 bases identical to TRBD2. The ends lost 4 bases at V and 7 bases at J; junction bases unmatched: 10. Germline CDR1 reads LGHDT; CDR2 reads YNNKEL (reference sequence). The CDR3 totals 14 residues. As DNA, the CDR3 is TGTGCCAGCAGCCCCGGACTAGGGGTTGGGGAGCAGTACTTC. Residues: CASSPGLGVGEQYF.

The table lists this clonotype with many counts. The chain links TRBV7-9 to TRBJ2-7; 8 bases map to TRBD1. Looked up from germline, CDR1 is SEHNR and CDR2 is FQNEAQ (reference sequence). This CDR3 has 16 residues. The trim removed 3 bases at V and 7 bases at J, leaving 14 bases unmatched. CDR3 in amino acids: CASSFSRGTGPQEQYF. The CDR3 DNA is TGTGCCAGCAGCTTCTCCCGGGGGACAGGACCTCAGGAGCAGTACTTC.

The gene calls are TRBV29-1 and TRBJ2-5; 9 nucleotides line up with TRBD1. The CDR3 contains 14 residues. Germline loops: CDR1 SQVTM, CDR2 ANQGSEA. Germline trimming cut 8 bases from V and 4 bases from J; bases unmatched to any gene: 11. DNA for the CDR3: TGCAGCAGCCCGGGACAGGGAGTAAGAGAGACCCAGTACTTC. It specifies CSSPGQGVRETQYF.

This clonotype was recorded once. The CDR3 does not end in the conserved phenylalanine or tryptophan, so this is likely a read error. CDR3 sequence: CASSKGLAGTSYEQYL. DNA for the CDR3: TGTGCCAGCAGCAAGGGACTAGCGGGGACCAGCTACGAGCAGTACCTC. The V call is TRBV7-9, the J call TRBJ2-7; 13 bases are shared with TRBD2. From germline, CDR1 is SEHNR and CDR2 FQNEAQ (reference sequence). The length of the CDR3 is 16 residues. The J segment lost 3 bases and the V segment lost 5 bases, leaving 7 bases of the junction unmatched.

This clonotype turned up a few times. A clone one base away is much larger, so this may be a read error. V usage is TRBV5-6 and J usage is TRBJ2-7, with D perhaps matching TRBD2 (6 bases). Trimming took off 3 bases at V and 0 bases at J, with 7 bases between the two ends. This CDR3 is 13 amino acids long. Germline V CDR1 and CDR2: SGHDT, YYEEEE. CDR3 residues: CASSWGVSYEQYF. The CDR3 nucleotides read TGTGCCAGCAGCTGGGGGGTCTCCTACGAGCAGTACTTC.